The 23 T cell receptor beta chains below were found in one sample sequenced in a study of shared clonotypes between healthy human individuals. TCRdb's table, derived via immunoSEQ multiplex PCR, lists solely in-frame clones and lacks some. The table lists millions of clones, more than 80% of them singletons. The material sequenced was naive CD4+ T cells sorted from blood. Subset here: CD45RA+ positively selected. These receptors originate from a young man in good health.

The CDR3 coding sequence is TGCGCCAGCAGCCCCGAAGAGGGGCCGCAGTATTTT. Encoded protein: CASSPEEGPQYF. The chain uses TRBV4-3 and TRBJ2-3, with D perhaps given as TRBD1 or TRBD2 (5 bases each). The CDR3 runs to 12 residues. CDR1 and CDR2 (germline): LGHNA, YSLEER. Trimming shortened V by 4 bases and J by 10 bases, and 12 bases separated the two germline ends.

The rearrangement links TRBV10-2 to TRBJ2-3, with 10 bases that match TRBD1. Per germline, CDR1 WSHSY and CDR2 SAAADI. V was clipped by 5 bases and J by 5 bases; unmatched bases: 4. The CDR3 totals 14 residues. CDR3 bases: TGCGCCAGCAGTAGGGACAGGGGTTTAGATACGCAGTATTTT. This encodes CASSRDRGLDTQYF.

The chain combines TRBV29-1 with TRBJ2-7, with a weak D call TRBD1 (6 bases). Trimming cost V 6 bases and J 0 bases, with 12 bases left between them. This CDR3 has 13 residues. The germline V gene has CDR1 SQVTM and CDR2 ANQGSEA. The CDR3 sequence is CSVETGGSYEQYF. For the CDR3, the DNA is TGCAGCGTCGAGACAGGTGGCTCCTACGAGCAGTACTTC.

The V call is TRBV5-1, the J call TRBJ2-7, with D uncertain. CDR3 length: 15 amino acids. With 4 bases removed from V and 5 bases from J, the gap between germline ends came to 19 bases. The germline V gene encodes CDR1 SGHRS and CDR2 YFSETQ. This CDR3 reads CASSPTSRASDEQYF. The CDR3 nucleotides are TGCGCCAGCAGCCCTACCTCTAGGGCTTCGGACGAGCAGTACTTC. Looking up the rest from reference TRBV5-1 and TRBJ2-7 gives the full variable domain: KAGVTQTPRYLIKTRGQQVTLSCSPISGHRSVSWYQQTPGQGLQFLFEYFSETQRNKGNFPGRFSGRQFSNSRSEMNVSTLELGDSALYLCASSPTSRASDEQYFGPGTRLTVT.

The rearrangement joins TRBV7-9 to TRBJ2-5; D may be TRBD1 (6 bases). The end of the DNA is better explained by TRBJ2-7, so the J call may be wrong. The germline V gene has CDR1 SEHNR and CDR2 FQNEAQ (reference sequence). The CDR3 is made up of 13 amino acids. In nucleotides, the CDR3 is TGTGCCAGCAGCCGACAGGAGTCCTACGAGCAGTACTTC. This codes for CASSRQESYEQYF.

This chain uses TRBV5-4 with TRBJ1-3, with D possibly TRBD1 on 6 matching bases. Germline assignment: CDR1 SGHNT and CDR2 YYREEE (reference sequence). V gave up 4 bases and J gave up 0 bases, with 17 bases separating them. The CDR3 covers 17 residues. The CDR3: CASSRGGGESSGNTIYF. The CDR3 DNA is TGTGCCAGCAGCCGTGGGGGCGGGGAGAGCTCTGGAAACACCATATATTTT. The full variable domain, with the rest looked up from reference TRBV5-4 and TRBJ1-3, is ETGVTQSPTHLIKTRGQQVTLRCSSQSGHNTVSWYQQALGQGPQFIFQYYREEENGRGNFPPRFSGLQFPNYSSELNVNALELDDSALYLCASSRGGGESSGNTIYFGEGSWLTVV.

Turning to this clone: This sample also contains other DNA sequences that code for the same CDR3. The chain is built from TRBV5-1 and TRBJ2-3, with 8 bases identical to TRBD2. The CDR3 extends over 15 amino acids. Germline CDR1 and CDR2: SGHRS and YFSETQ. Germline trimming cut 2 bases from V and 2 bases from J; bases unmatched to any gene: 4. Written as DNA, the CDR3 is TGCGCCAGCAGCTTAACTAGCGGACCCACAGATACGCAGTATTTT. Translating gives CASSLTSGPTDTQYF.

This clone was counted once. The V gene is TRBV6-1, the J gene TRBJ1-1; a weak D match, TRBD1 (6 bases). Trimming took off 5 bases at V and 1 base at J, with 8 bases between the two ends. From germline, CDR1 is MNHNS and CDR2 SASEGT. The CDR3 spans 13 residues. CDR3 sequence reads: CASSWDKNTEAFF. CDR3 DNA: TGTGCCAGCAGTTGGGACAAGAACACTGAAGCTTTCTTT.

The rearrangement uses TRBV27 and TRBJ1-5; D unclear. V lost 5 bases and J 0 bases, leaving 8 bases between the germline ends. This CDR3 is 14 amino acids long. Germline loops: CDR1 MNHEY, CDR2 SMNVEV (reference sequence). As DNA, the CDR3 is TGTGCCAGCAGTCCGCAGAGTAGCAATCAGCCCCAGCATTTT. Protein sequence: CASSPQSSNQPQHF.

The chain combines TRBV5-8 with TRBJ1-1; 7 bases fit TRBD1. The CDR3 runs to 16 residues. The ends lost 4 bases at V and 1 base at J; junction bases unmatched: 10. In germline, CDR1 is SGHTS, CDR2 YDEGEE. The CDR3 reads CASSLQGWNKNTEAFF. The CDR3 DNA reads TGTGCCAGCAGCCTACAGGGGTGGAATAAGAACACTGAAGCTTTCTTT.

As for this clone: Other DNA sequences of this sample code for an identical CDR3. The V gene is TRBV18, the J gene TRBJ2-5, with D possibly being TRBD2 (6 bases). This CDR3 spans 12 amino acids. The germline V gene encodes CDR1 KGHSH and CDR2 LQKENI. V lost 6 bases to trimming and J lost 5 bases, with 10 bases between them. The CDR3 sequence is CASSPGGETQYF. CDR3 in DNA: TGTGCCAGCTCCCCTGGGGGGGAGACCCAGTACTTC.

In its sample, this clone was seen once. The CDR3 spells CASMAVSGVTGELFF. CDR3 nucleotide sequence: TGTGCCAGCATGGCGGTATCAGGGGTCACCGGGGAGCTGTTTTTT. V and J are TRBV2 and TRBJ2-2; TRBD1 is a possible D gene (6 bases). CDR1 SNHLY and CDR2 FYNNEI come from the germline V gene. The CDR3 sequence is 15 residues long. V lost 7 bases and J 4 bases, leaving 16 bases between the germline ends.

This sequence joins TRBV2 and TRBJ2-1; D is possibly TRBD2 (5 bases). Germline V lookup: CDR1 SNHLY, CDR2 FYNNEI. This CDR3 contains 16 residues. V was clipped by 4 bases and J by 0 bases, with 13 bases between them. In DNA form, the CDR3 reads TGTGCCAGCAGTGTGAGGGTATCAAGCTCCTACAATGAGCAGTTCTTC. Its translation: CASSVRVSSSYNEQFF.

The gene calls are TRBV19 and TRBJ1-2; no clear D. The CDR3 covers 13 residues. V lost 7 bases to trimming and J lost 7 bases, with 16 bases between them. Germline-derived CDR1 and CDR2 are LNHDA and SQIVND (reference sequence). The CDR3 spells CASTRGVVGGYTF. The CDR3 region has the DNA TGTGCCAGTACAAGAGGAGTGGTTGGTGGCTACACCTTC.

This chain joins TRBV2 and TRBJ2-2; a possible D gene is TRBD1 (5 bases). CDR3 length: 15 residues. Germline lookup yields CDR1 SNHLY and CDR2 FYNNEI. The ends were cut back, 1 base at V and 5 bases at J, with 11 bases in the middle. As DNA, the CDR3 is TGTGCCAGCAGTGAAGAAAGGACAACAACCGGGGAGCTGTTTTTT. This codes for CASSEERTTTGELFF.

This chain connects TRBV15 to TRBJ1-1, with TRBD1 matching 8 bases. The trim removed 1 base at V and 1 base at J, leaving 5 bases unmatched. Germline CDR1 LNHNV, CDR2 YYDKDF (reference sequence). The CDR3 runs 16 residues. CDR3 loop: CATSRGQDRGNTEAFF. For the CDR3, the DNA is TGTGCCACCAGCAGAGGGCAAGACAGGGGGAACACTGAAGCTTTCTTT. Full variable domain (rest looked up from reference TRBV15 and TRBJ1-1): DAMVIQNPRYQVTQFGKPVTLSCSQTLNHNVMYWYQQKSSQAPKLLFHYYDKDFNNEADTPDNFQSRRPNTSFCFLDIRSPGLGDTAMYLCATSRGQDRGNTEAFFGQGTRLTVV.

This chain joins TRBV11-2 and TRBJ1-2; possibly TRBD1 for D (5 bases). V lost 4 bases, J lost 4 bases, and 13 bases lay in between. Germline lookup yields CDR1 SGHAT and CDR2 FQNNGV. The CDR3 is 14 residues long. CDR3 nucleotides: TGTGCCAGCAGCTCGGAACAGGACTTCTATGGCTACACCTTC. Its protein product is CASSSEQDFYGYTF.

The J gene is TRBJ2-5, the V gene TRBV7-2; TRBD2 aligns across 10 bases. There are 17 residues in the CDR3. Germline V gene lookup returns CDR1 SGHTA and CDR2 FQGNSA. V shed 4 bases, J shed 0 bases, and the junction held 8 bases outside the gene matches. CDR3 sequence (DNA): TGTGCCAGCAGCTCCCGCCCTAGCGGGAGCAACCAAGAGACCCAGTACTTC. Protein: CASSSRPSGSNQETQYF.

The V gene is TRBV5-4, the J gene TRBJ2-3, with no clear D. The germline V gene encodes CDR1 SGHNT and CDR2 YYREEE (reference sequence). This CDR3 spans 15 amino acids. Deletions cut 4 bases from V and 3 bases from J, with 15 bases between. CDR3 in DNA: TGTGCCAGCAGCCTCGACGTAGGAAGAACAGATACGCAGTATTTT. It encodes CASSLDVGRTDTQYF. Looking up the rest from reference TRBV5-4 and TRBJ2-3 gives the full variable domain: ETGVTQSPTHLIKTRGQQVTLRCSSQSGHNTVSWYQQALGQGPQFIFQYYREEENGRGNFPPRFSGLQFPNYSSELNVNALELDDSALYLCASSLDVGRTDTQYFGPGTRLTVL.

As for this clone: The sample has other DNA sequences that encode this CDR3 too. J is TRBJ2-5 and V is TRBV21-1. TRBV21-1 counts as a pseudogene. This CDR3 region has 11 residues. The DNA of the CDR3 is TGTGCCAGCAGAGGGCGGGAGACCCAGTACTTC. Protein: CASRGRETQYF.

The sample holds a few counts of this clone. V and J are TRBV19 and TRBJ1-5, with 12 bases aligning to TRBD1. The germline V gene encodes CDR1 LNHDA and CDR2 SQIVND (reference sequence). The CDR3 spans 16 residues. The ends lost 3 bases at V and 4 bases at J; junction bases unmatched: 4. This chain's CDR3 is CASSIRGQGANQPQHF. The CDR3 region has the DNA TGTGCCAGTAGTATTCGGGGACAGGGGGCGAATCAGCCCCAGCATTTT.

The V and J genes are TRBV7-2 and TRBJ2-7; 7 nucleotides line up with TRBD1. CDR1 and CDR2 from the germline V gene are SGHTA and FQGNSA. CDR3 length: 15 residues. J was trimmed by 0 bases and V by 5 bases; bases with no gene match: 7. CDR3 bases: TGTGCCAGCAGCCGGGACAGATCGAGCTCCTACGAGCAGTACTTC. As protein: CASSRDRSSSYEQYF.

The CDR3: CAISGFYNSPLHF. CDR3 sequence (DNA): TGTGCCATCAGTGGGTTCTATAATTCACCCCTCCACTTT. V usage is TRBV10-3 and J usage is TRBJ1-6; no clear D gene. The CDR3 runs to 13 residues. The germline V gene has CDR1 ENHRY and CDR2 SYGVKD. Deletions cut 4 bases from V and 3 bases from J, with 4 bases between.